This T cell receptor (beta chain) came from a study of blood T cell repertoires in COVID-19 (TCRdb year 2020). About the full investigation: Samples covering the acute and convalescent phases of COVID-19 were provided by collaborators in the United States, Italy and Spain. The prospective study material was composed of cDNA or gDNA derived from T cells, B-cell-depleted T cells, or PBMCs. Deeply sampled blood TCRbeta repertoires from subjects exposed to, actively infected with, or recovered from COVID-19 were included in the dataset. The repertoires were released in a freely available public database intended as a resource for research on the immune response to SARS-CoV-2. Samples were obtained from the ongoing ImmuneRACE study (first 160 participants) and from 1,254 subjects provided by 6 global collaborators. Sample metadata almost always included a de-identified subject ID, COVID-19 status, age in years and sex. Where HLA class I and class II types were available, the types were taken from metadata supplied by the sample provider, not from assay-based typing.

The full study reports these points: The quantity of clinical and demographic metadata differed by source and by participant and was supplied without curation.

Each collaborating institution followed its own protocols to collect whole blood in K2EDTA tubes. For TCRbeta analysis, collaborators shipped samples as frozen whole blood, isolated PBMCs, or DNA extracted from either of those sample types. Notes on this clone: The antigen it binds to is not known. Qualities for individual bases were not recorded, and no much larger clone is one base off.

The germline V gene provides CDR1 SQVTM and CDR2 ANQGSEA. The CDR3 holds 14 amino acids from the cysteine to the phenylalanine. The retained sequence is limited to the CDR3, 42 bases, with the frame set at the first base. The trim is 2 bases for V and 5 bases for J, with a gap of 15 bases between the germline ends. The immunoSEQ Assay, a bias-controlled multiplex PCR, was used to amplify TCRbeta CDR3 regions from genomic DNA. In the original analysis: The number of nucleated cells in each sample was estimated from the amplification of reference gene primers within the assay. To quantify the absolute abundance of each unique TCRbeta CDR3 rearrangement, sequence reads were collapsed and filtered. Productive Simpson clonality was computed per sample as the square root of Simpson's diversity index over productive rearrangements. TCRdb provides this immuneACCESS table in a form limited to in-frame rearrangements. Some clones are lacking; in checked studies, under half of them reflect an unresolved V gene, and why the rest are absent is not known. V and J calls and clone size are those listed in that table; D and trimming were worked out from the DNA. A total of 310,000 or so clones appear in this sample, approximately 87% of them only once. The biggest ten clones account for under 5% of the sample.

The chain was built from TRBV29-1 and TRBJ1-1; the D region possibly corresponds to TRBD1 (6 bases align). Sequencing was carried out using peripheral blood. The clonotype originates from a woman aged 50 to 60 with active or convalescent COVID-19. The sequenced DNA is TGCAGCGTTGAATTGCGGGGGGCGAGGACTGAAGCTTTCTTT. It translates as CSVELRGARTEAFF.